This is a list of T cell receptor beta chains from one sample in a study of T cell repertoires in cytomegalovirus infection. These TCRs' antigens remain unknown. TCRdb analysed the reads with MiXCR anew, one entry per CDR3 protein. The table has some 480,000 distinct CDR3 sequences, 30% to 40% seen once. Here the sequenced sample was cultured PBMCs, taken from culture after CMV antigen stimulation. These receptors were taken from a human donor in good health (CMV status not recorded). Some clones in this sample may be carry-over from other donors' samples. The conserved cysteine and the conserved F or W are not part of the CDR3 here.

TRBJ2-1 TRBV7-2 ASSLEGGGGGGF
TRBJ2-3 TRBV24-1 ATRAGAKDTQY
TRBJ1-1 TRBV12-3/TRBV12-4 ASGQSNSNTEAF
TRBJ2-3 TRBV4-1 ASSSTGTGLAGGSTDTQY
TRBJ1-3 TRBV4-2 ASSQDRGLGGNTIY
TRBJ1-5 TRBV2 ASSDGTGGNQPQH
TRBJ1-6 TRBV7-2 ASSQGGGGNSPLH
TRBJ2-5 TRBV24-1 ATSDPAGAGETQY
TRBJ2-1 TRBV5-1 ASSLQLATSSYNEQF
TRBJ1-5 TRBV7-9 ASSPGEWNQPQH
TRBJ1-3 TRBV4-2 ASSQEDQSPGNTIY
TRBJ2-7 TRBV6-5 ASSYSKGTGVNEQY
TRBJ1-2 TRBV25-1 ASSESPGGVYGYT
TRBJ1-2 TRBV27 ASTSSGGQGIRGYGYT
TRBJ1-6 TRBV6-1 ASRLEGDRSPLH
TRBJ1-2 TRBV5-6 ASSPVGQFYGYT
TRBJ2-7 TRBV5-4 ASSTPPGSRGGGAYEQY
TRBJ1-1 TRBV6-2/TRBV6-3 ASSDLGGNTEAF
TRBJ2-5 TRBV7-3 AVRLAGETQY
TRBJ1-2 TRBV12-3/TRBV12-4 ASSLRGAWGYT
TRBJ2-3 TRBV7-6 ASSLMSGRASDTQY
TRBJ2-3 TRBV6-1 ASSEGREGRTDTQY
TRBJ2-2 TRBV5-4 ASSLVGRAVGELF
TRBJ2-2 TRBV14 ASSQSGHFTSNTGELF
TRBJ2-3 TRBV7-7 ASSPGLDSSTDTQY
TRBJ2-1 TRBV11-3 ASSFGTRAYNEQF
TRBJ1-6 TRBV4-2 ASSQAGGSYNSPLH
TRBJ2-3 TRBV30 AWIPFGLAKKQY
TRBJ2-6 TRBV19 ASRSGTGGSGANVLT
TRBJ2-1 TRBV5-1 ASRVGGLADNEQF
TRBJ1-1 TRBV7-2 ASSLGGGTEAL
TRBJ2-2 TRBV12-3/TRBV12-4 ASSLRSGTGEPF
TRBJ1-5 TRBV7-3 ASSPNQPQH
TRBJ1-2 TRBV7-8 ASSLDQGRDGYT
TRBJ2-6 TRBV19 ATLPGQGASGANVLT
TRBJ2-1 TRBV7-8 ASSLRGVFNEQF
TRBJ1-2 TRBV7-2 AGGTGVNYGYT
TRBJ2-2 TRBV14 ASSQSRGISSTGELF
TRBJ2-4 TRBV6-1 ASSEASAEAKNIQY
TRBJ2-1 TRBV6-1 ASSEVPANEQF
TRBJ2-1 TRBV20-1 SARGDNTISNEQF
TRBJ2-7 TRBV7-3 ASSPTGTDAYEQY
TRBJ2-4 TRBV7-2 ASSQGSGVITKNIQY
TRBJ2-4 TRBV29-1 SVGGQGKNIQY
TRBJ2-1 TRBV12-3/TRBV12-4 ASSPGLAGGDNEQF